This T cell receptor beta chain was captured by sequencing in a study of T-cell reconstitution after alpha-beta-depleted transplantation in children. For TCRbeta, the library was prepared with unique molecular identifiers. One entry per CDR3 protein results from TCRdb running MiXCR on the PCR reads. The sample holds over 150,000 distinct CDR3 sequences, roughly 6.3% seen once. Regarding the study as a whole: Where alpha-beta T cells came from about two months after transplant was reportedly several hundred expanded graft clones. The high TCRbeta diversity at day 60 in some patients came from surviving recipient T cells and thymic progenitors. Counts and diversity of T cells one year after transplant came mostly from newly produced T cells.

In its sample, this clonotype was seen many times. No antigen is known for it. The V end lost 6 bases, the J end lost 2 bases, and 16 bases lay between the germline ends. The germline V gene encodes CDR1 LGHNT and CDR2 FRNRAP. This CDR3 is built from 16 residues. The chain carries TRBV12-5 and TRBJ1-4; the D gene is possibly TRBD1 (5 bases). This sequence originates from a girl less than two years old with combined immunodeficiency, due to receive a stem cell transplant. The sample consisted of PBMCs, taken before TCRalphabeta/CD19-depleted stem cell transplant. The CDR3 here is CASGHNWGDTNEKLFF. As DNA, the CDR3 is TGTGCTAGTGGCCACAATTGGGGGGACACTAATGAAAAACTGTTTTTT.